The 27 T cell receptor beta chains listed next were all sequenced from one sample in a study of T cell repertoires in cytomegalovirus infection. TCRdb fed the reads into MiXCR, producing one record per CDR3 protein. The repertoire holds 35,000 to 55,000 distinct CDR3 sequences, with roughly 19% as singletons. Their specific antigens are unknown. Sequences were derived from CD8+ T cells from cultured PBMCs, sampled from culture after CMV antigen stimulation. These receptors were collected from a human donor in good health (CMV status not recorded). Some clones in this sample may be carry-over from other donors' samples.

This chain connects TRBV9 to TRBJ2-3; D is uncertain. Germline V gives CDR1 SGDLS, CDR2 YYNGEE. The CDR3 totals 12 residues. Trimming shortened V by 4 bases and J by 6 bases, and 9 bases separated the two germline ends. The CDR3 sequence is CASSPDVDTQYF. The CDR3 bases are TGTGCCAGCAGCCCAGATGTGGATACGCAGTATTTT.

This clonotype was detected a few times. The chain links TRBV7-6 to TRBJ2-1; D is tentatively TRBD1 or TRBD2 (7 bases each). Germline assignment: CDR1 SGHVS and CDR2 FNYEAQ. V lost 2 bases to trimming and J lost 7 bases, with 15 bases between them. The CDR3 totals 15 residues. The CDR3 here is CASSLPRGGTNEQFF. The CDR3 DNA is TGTGCCAGCAGCTTACCCAGGGGGGGTACGAATGAGCAGTTCTTC.

In regard to this clonotype: Its ends do not fully match the called genes, so a read error is possible. This chain uses TRBV6-2 or TRBV6-3 with TRBJ2-3; 9 nucleotides line up with TRBD2. CDR1 is MNHEY and CDR2 is SVGEGT in the germline V gene. This CDR3 comprises 17 residues. The CDR3 DNA reads as TGTGCCAGCAGATACTCGAGGCTAGCGGGACACACAGATACGCAGTATTTT. Its translation is CASRYSRLAGHTDTQYF.

This clonotype was observed at least ten times. This chain uses TRBV6-2 or TRBV6-3 with TRBJ1-5; possible D gene TRBD1, 6 bases. Trimming took 11 bases from V and 8 from J, leaving 16 bases between them. The germline gives CDR1 MNHEY, CDR2 SVGEGT. The CDR3 covers 12 residues. The DNA for the CDR3 is TGTGCCTCAGGCGAGGGGGTAAAGCCCCAGCATTTT. The encoded protein is CASGEGVKPQHF.

This clonotype was seen a few times. This chain joins TRBV6-2 or TRBV6-3 and TRBJ1-5; 7 bases map to TRBD1. Germline V lookup: CDR1 MNHEY, CDR2 SVGEGT. The CDR3 spans 13 residues. J was trimmed by 7 bases and V by 7 bases; bases with no gene match: 7. The CDR3 bases are TGTGCCAGCAAAGACAGGGCAGAACAGCCCCAGCATTTT. This gives the protein CASKDRAEQPQHF.

The chain recombines TRBV19 with TRBJ2-7, with D unresolved. The CDR3 covers 13 residues. Germline V gene data show CDR1 as LNHDA and CDR2 as SQIVND (reference sequence). V was trimmed by 6 bases and J by 3 bases, leaving 12 bases between them. The CDR3, as DNA: TGTGCCAGTAGATCGAAACAGAACTACGAGCAGTACTTC. Translating it yields CASRSKQNYEQYF.

The V call is TRBV6-2 or TRBV6-3, the J call TRBJ2-7; 10 bases agree with TRBD1. There are 12 residues in the CDR3. V dropped 6 bases and J dropped 7; count of bases not matched to a gene: 3. Germline V gene sequence: CDR1 MNHEY, CDR2 SVGEGT. The CDR3 DNA sequence: TGTGCCAGCAGGGGACAGGGGCGAGAGCAGTACTTC. Translated: CASRGQGREQYF.

This clonotype appeared many times. The genes are TRBV15 and TRBJ2-3; D not resolved. Germline V gene data show CDR1 as LNHNV and CDR2 as YYDKDF (reference sequence). The CDR3 has 13 residues. V was pared by 3 bases and J by 3 bases, with 7 bases between. The CDR3, as DNA: TGTGCCACCAGCAGGTCCTCGACAGATACGCAGTATTTT. Translation: CATSRSSTDTQYF.

At least ten counts were recorded for this clonotype. V usage is TRBV28 and J usage is TRBJ1-5; D unresolved. The V end lost 3 bases, the J end lost 3 bases, and 9 bases lay between the germline ends. The CDR3 sequence is 14 residues long. Germline-derived CDR1 and CDR2 are MDHEN and SYDVKM. In nucleotides, the CDR3 is TGTGCCAGCAGTTTGTTGCAGGACAATCAGCCCCAGCATTTT. This codes for CASSLLQDNQPQHF.

This chain links TRBV28 with TRBJ2-1; 7 nucleotides match TRBD2. This CDR3 has 16 residues. Unmatched junction bases numbered 12, after V lost 5 bases and J lost 5 bases. Germline CDR1 reads MDHEN; CDR2 reads SYDVKM. The CDR3: CASSTPGLIPDNEQFF. In DNA, the CDR3 is TGTGCCAGCAGTACCCCGGGACTAATTCCCGACAATGAGCAGTTCTTC.

This clonotype came up a few times. The chain recombines TRBV12-5 with TRBJ1-5; the D is unclear. The V end was cut by 3 bases, the J end by 0 bases, with 6 bases between. Germline V gene data show CDR1 as LGHNT and CDR2 as FRNRAP. This CDR3 contains 14 residues. The CDR3 sequence is CASGLGNSNQPQHF. The CDR3 DNA follows: TGTGCTAGTGGTTTAGGGAATAGCAATCAGCCCCAGCATTTT.

This clonotype was detected ten times or more. V gene TRBV7-8 combines with J gene TRBJ2-3; 8 bases match TRBD1. The CDR3 totals 15 residues. The ends lost 6 bases at V and 5 bases at J; junction bases unmatched: 10. The V gene's germline CDR1 is SGHVS and CDR2 FQNEAQ. CDR3 region: CASRSWDRSEDTQYF. CDR3 DNA sequence: TGTGCCAGCAGGTCTTGGGACAGGAGTGAAGATACGCAGTATTTT.

Only one count was recorded for this clonotype. V is TRBV5-1 and J is TRBJ1-6; TRBD1 agrees at 7 bases. CDR3 size: 16 residues. Germline V gene sequence: CDR1 SGHRS, CDR2 YFSETQ. J was trimmed by 9 bases and V by 4 bases; bases with no gene match: 13. CDR3 residues: CASSQHGTANGSPLHF. CDR3 in DNA: TGCGCCAGCAGCCAACACGGGACAGCCAATGGTTCACCCCTCCACTTT. Complete variable domain (other parts from reference TRBV5-1 and TRBJ1-6): KAGVTQTPRYLIKTRGQQVTLSCSPISGHRSVSWYQQTPGQGLQFLFEYFSETQRNKGNFPGRFSGRQFSNSRSEMNVSTLELGDSALYLCASSQHGTANGSPLHFGNGTRLTVT.

This chain uses TRBV4-3 with TRBJ2-1; the match to TRBD2 covers 9 bases. Germline values: CDR1 LGHNA, CDR2 YSLEER. V was pared by 4 bases and J by 9 bases, with 13 bases of the junction left unmatched. This CDR3 is built from 16 residues. The CDR3 nucleotides read TGCGCCAGCAGCCCCGGTGGGCGGGGGGGCCATAGTGAGCAGTTCTTC. This translates into CASSPGGRGGHSEQFF.

This clonotype has a handful of counts. The genes are TRBV6-5 and TRBJ2-7, with D unclear. Germline CDR1 reads MNHEY; CDR2 reads SVGAGI. V was shortened by 4 bases and J by 2 bases, with 12 bases between the two germline ends. The length of the CDR3 is 14 residues. CDR3 bases: TGTGCCAGCAGTTTAGCCGGAGCTACCTACGAGCAGTACTTC. It encodes CASSLAGATYEQYF.

The chain combines TRBV5-6 with TRBJ2-4; D ambiguous. Per the germline V gene, CDR1 is SGHDT and CDR2 is YYEEEE. V was clipped by 4 bases and J by 0 bases, with 8 bases between them. The CDR3 sequence is 14 residues long. CDR3 sequence: CASSPDGAKNIQYF. CDR3 DNA: TGTGCCAGCAGCCCCGACGGAGCCAAAAACATTCAGTACTTC.

The table lists this clonotype with a few counts. The chain employs TRBV12-3 or TRBV12-4 and TRBJ2-5, with D unresolved. CDR3 length equals 13 residues. V lost 10 bases to trimming and J lost 2 bases, with 14 bases between them. As DNA, the CDR3 is TGTGCCACCAGAGACGGCCTACAAGAGACCCAGTACTTC. The encoded protein is CATRDGLQETQYF.

The chain has TRBV7-6 and TRBJ1-5; tentatively, D is TRBD1 (6 bases). Germline loops: CDR1 SGHVS, CDR2 FNYEAQ. The V gene lost 1 base and the J gene lost 3 bases, with 19 bases spanning the gap. The CDR3 runs 18 residues. This CDR3 reads CASSLEIGWGGTNQPQHF. In nucleotides, the CDR3 is TGTGCCAGCAGCTTAGAGATAGGGTGGGGGGGCACCAATCAGCCCCAGCATTTT.

Only a few counts were recorded for this clonotype. The rearrangement links TRBV14 to TRBJ2-2; D gene unclear. Germline CDR1 reads SGHDN; CDR2 reads FVKESK. Trimming left V 0 bases short and J 5 bases short, with 7 bases between. The CDR3 is 14 amino acids. The CDR3 reads CASSQDLGTGELFF. The CDR3 nucleotides are TGTGCCAGCAGCCAAGATCTAGGGACCGGGGAGCTGTTTTTT.

This clonotype has a handful of counts. This chain connects TRBV27 to TRBJ1-4; the D is unclear. The CDR3 is 13 residues long. The germline gives CDR1 MNHEY, CDR2 SMNVEV (reference sequence). Trimming stripped 3 bases from V and 12 bases from J, with 14 bases between. CDR3 coding DNA: TGTGCCAGCAGTTTGGGGTCGCCGGCGGAACTGTTTTTT. Residues: CASSLGSPAELFF.

This clonotype was recorded many times. This rearrangement joins TRBV20-1 to TRBJ2-3, with 9 positions matching TRBD1. Germline CDR1 is DFQATT and CDR2 is SNEGSKA (reference sequence). Unmatched junction bases numbered 7, after V lost 1 base and J lost 5 bases. The CDR3 loop spans 15 amino acids. CDR3 DNA: TGCAGTGCTAGAGTAAGGACAGGGGTCAAAGATACGCAGTATTTT. It translates to CSARVRTGVKDTQYF.

The rearrangement links TRBV7-9 to TRBJ2-2; 13 positions match TRBD2. This CDR3 spans 17 amino acids. CDR1 and CDR2 (germline): SEHNR, FQNEAQ (reference sequence). The trim removed 7 bases at V and 5 bases at J, leaving 10 bases unmatched. CDR3 protein: CASIRTSGGYGTGELFF. CDR3 in DNA: TGTGCCAGCATCAGGACTAGCGGGGGATACGGGACCGGGGAGCTGTTTTTT.

This chain joins TRBV7-2 and TRBJ2-3, with D maybe TRBD2 (6 bases). Germline V lookup: CDR1 SGHTA, CDR2 FQGNSA. Trimming took off 2 bases at V and 3 bases at J, with 9 bases between the two ends. The length of the CDR3 is 14 residues. The DNA of the CDR3 is TGTGCCAGCAGCTTATTAAGCGGGACAGATACGCAGTATTTT. It is translated as CASSLLSGTDTQYF.

The V call is TRBV11-2, the J call TRBJ2-1; 15 nucleotides agree with TRBD2. With V trimmed by 3 bases and J by 9 bases, 15 bases remained unmatched. The CDR3 length is 19 residues. Per germline, CDR1 SGHAT and CDR2 FQNNGV. For the CDR3, the DNA is TGTGCCAGCAGCTTTCCCAGGACTAGCGGGAGGGCCAGTTCTGGTGAGCAGTTCTTC. Protein: CASSFPRTSGRASSGEQFF.

This clonotype was observed a few times. The rearrangement uses TRBV25-1 and TRBJ2-5; 9 bases align to TRBD1. The CDR3 has 13 residues. The germline V gene has CDR1 MGHDK and CDR2 SYGVNS. V shed 3 bases, J shed 5 bases, and the junction held 1 base outside the gene matches. The DNA of the CDR3 is TGTGCCAGCAGTGAGGACAGGGGTGAGACCCAGTACTTC. It codes for CASSEDRGETQYF.

The chain carries TRBV19 and TRBJ2-1; D uncertain. Germline CDR1 reads LNHDA; CDR2 reads SQIVND (reference sequence). There are 15 residues in the CDR3. Trimming pared 6 bases from V and 0 bases from J, leaving 12 bases between. The CDR3 here is CASRIDTSSYNEQFF. The CDR3 DNA is TGTGCCAGTAGGATCGACACAAGCTCCTACAATGAGCAGTTCTTC.

The rearrangement uses TRBV11-2 and TRBJ1-2, with D unclear. In germline, CDR1 is SGHAT, CDR2 FQNNGV. This CDR3 region has 12 residues. V was shortened by 1 base and J by 7 bases, with 7 bases between the two germline ends. The CDR3 sequence is CASSLGSGGYTF. In DNA form, the CDR3 reads TGTGCCAGCAGCTTAGGGAGTGGTGGCTACACCTTC.